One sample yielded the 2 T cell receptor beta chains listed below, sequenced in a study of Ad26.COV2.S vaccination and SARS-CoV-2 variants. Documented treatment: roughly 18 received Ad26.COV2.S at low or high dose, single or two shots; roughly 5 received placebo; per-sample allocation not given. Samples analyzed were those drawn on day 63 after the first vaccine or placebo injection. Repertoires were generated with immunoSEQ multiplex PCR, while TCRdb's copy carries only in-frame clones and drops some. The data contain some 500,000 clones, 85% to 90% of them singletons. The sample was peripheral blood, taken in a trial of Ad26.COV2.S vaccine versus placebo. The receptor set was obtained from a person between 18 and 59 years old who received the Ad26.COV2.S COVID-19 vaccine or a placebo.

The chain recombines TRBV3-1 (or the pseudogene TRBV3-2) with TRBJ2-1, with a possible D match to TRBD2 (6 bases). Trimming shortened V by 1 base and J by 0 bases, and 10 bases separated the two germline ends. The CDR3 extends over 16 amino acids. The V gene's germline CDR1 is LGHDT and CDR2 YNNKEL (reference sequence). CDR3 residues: CASSQVGLLSYNEQFF. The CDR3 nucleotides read TGTGCCAGCAGCCAAGTGGGACTCCTCTCCTACAATGAGCAGTTCTTC.

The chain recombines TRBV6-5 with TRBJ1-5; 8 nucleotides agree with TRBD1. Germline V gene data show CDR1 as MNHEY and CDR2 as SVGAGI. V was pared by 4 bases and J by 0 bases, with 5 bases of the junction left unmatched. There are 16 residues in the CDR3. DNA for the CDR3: TGTGCCAGCAGTTGGGACAGGAACTATAGCAATCAGCCCCAGCATTTT. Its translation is CASSWDRNYSNQPQHF.